The clone carrying this T cell receptor beta chain came up many times. The TCR beta CDR3 regions underwent amplification using RNA transcripts as the source. The HTBI primer set drove a first-round RT-PCR of the TCR CDR3. MiXCR, applied by TCRdb to the multiplex PCR reads, yields one record per CDR3 protein. The table lists roughly 400,000 distinct CDR3 sequences, 15% to 18% of them singletons. Exclusion criteria comprised uncontrolled infection, other autoimmune disease, pregnancy or lactation. Before ophthalmopathy appeared, progressors gave blood at initial hyperthyroidism diagnosis. PBMCs were collected from a 10 ml volume of fresh peripheral blood. V dropped 5 bases and J dropped 1; count of bases not matched to a gene: 6. The V gene's germline CDR1 is SGHNT and CDR2 YYREEE (reference sequence). The CDR3 consists of 15 residues. The data were taken from a study of T cells in Graves' hyperthyroidism and ophthalmopathy.

Sample: blood. The chain combines TRBV5-4 with TRBJ2-5, with 9 bases lining up with TRBD1. This TCR was recovered from a woman aged 18-30 years with Graves' hyperthyroidism that later progressed to Graves' ophthalmopathy. The CDR3 DNA reads TGTGCCAGCAGGCGGGACAGGGTGGGCCAAGAGACCCAGTACTTC. Encoded protein: CASRRDRVGQETQYF.